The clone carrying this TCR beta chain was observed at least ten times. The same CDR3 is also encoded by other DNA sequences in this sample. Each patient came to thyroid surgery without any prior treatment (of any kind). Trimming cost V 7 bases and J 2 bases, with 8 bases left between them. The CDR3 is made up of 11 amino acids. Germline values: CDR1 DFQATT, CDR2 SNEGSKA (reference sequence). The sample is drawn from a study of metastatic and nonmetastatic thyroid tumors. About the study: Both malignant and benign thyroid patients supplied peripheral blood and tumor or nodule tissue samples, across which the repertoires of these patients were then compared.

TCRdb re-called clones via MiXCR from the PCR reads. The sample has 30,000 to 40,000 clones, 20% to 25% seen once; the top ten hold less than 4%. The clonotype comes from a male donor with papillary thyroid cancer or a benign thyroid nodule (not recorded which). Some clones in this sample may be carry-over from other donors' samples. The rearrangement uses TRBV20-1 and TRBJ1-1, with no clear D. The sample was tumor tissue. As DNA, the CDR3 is TGCAGTGTGCAGACCAACACTGAAGCTTTCTTT. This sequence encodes CSVQTNTEAFF.